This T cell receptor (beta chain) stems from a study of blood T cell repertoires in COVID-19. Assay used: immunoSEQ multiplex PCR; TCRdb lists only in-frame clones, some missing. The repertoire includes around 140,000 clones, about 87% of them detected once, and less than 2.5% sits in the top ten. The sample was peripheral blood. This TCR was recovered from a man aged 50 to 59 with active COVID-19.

CDR3 DNA: TGTGCCAGCAGCACCGCGGGGGTCCCCATGGCGCAGTTCTTC. Translated, it gives CASSTAGVPMAQFF. The V call is TRBV21-1, the J call TRBJ2-1; whether TRBD2, the table's D call, matches the DNA was not checked. TRBV21-1 is designated a pseudogene. The CDR3 has 14 amino acids.